This is a list of T cell receptor beta chains from one sample in a study of cytomegalovirus exposure and HLA in healthy donors. The assay was immunoSEQ multiplex PCR, and TCRdb's table has in-frame clones only and misses some. The profile shows 80,000 or so clones, less than 80% of them singletons. Sequencing was done on a sample of PBMCs. These receptors all stem from a woman aged 40 to 50 in good health and CMV-seronegative. The CDR3 runs from the conserved cysteine through the conserved F or W.

J gene	V gene	CDR3 protein
TRBJ2-1	TRBV19	CASSSTRVSIDEQFF
TRBJ1-2	TRBV11-2	CASSTDRVRPGYTF
TRBJ1-3	TRBV10-3	CAISESARGGGNTIYF
TRBJ1-5	TRBV7-2	CASSLAGGVRQPQHF
TRBJ1-4	TRBV7-8	CASSFQPGGEKLFF
TRBJ2-5	TRBV9	CASSAGGMETQYF
TRBJ1-4	TRBV5-1	CASSRLGGSYEKLFF
TRBJ2-7	TRBV19	CASSMATAVYEQYF
TRBJ1-2	TRBV19	CASSATGPNYGYTF
TRBJ2-5	TRBV2	CASSTPTGRETQYF
TRBJ2-1	TRBV10-3	CAIRPGTSGRAGNEQFF
TRBJ2-3	TRBV28	CASSRTSERTDTQYF
TRBJ2-2	TRBV19	CASRGTGENTGELFF
TRBJ2-2	TRBV6-1	CASSTRLATGELFF
TRBJ1-2	TRBV4-1	CASSSRDRGSGYTF